Described below is a single T cell receptor (beta chain) sequence and its context. This clone's antigen is unknown. For this receptor, the gene names and germline sequences are taken from the mouse. The read comes to an end 4 residues before the CDR3 does, leaving the germline J gene to fill in the end. The same CDR3 also results from other DNA sequences found in this sample. This record belongs to a study of CD8+ T cells in alopecia areata (dated by TCRdb to 2017 to 2018). Study-wide context: Skin from C3H/HeJ donors with spontaneous alopecia (6-12 months old) was grafted onto female C3H/HeJ recipients that were roughly 6-11 weeks old. The study used high-throughput TCRbeta sequencing to examine T cell clonal expansion in alopecia areata, in both the C3H/HeJ mouse model and human patients. On the human side, TCRbeta sequencing was run on scalp tissue and on sorted CD4+ and CD8+ peripheral blood T cells from healthy controls and from alopecia areata patients with either patchy or totalis/universalis disease. Scalp clonality was compared among normal scalp (n=4), patchy alopecia areata scalp (n=8), and alopecia totalis/universalis scalp (n=8). The RNA source kit depended on sample type: the PAXgene miRNA kit for fixed scalp, the miRNeasy kit for PBMCs, and the RNeasy kit for mouse skin. TCRbeta CDR3 regions were amplified by immunoSEQ multiplex PCR using 35 Vbeta forward and 13 Jbeta reverse primers. The research as a whole found: Lesional scalp, especially in alopecia totalis/universalis, showed higher clonality and more expanded CD8+ clones than normal scalp, suggesting antigenic drive. Shared TCR sequences between patients were less evident than in mice, which may be partly attributable to HLA diversity in the patient population. Unlike mouse skin, which is dominated by gammadelta T cells, normal human skin has resident alphabeta T cells that are also sequenced, and this complicates analysis of the scalp TCR repertoire.

Preparation of the library involved the immunoSEQ multiplex PCR assay. RNA was extracted from all samples and reverse transcribed into cDNA, which served as template for TCR sequencing. SuperScript III was used to make first-strand cDNA, primed with a 2:1 mix of oligo-dT and random hexamers. A synthetic immune receptor repertoire was used to gauge amplification bias, and whatever bias remained was removed computationally. Libraries were sequenced on Illumina HiSeq using 60 bp reads that covered the CDR3 and were read from J toward V. The source study handled its data this way. After raw reads were preprocessed to remove errors, the CDR3 was defined following IMGT conventions as running from the conserved cysteine to phenylalanine. Clonality was calculated as 1 minus Shannon entropy normalized by log2 of the number of productive unique TCRs. Whether scalp clones were CD4 or CD8 was inferred by matching scalp TCRbeta sequences against CD4 and CD8 repertoires sorted from blood. Entries here come from immuneACCESS through TCRdb and include only in-frame sequences with V and J called. Some clones fail to appear in such tables; in the studies checked, an unresolved V gene covers under half of the shortfall, and the cause of the remainder is unknown. D and trimming were read from the DNA, whereas the V and J calls and clone size are those reported in that table. The table notes around 300,000 clones here, none of them singletons. The ten most abundant clones make up approximately 1.2% of the sample.

Pooled mouse cutaneous lymph node cells were stained for CD4, CD8alpha, NKG2D, NKG2ACE and other markers and were then sorted on a BD Influx. CDR1 LGHNA and CDR2 YNLKQL were looked up in the germline V gene (reference sequence). The CDR3 runs 13 amino acids, cysteine and phenylalanine included. Only the CDR3 bases that were read are kept: 27 of them, in frame from base 1. The chain is made from TRBV5 and TRBJ2-5; there is no confident call for the D gene. Sequenced sample: CD4+ T cells sorted from a lymph node. The clonotype originates from a C3H/HeJ mouse with alopecia areata. This line of mice carries MHC haplotype H2-k. CDR3 DNA, as far as it was read: TGTGCCAGCAGCCAAGAAGGCAGGGAC. Its coded protein is CASSQEGRD. The whole CDR3 reads CASSQEGRDTQYF.